The sequence of this T cell receptor beta chain was determined in a study of CD8 T cells in ankylosing spondylitis. Study results and limitations: Seemingly characteristic of ankylosing spondylitis blood was a TCR beta motif consisting of 7 or 8 highly homologous variants. Disease-linked clones reportedly showed significant enrichment in matched ankylosing spondylitis synovial fluid.

Preparation of TCR beta libraries was done by quantitative 5'-RACE with molecular barcodes. TCRdb re-analysed the 5' RACE reads in MiXCR, keeping a single row per CDR3 protein. The sample lists roughly 700,000 distinct CDR3 sequences; around 17% were seen once. With 3 bases clipped from V and 0 bases from J, the junction kept 4 bases outside the gene matches. The CDR3 length is 16 residues. CDR1 and CDR2 from the germline V gene are SGHRS and YFSETQ. This clonotype was picked up one time. The antigen is undetermined. The V and J genes are TRBV5-1 and TRBJ2-2; 8 bases match TRBD2. The sequencing sample was made of blood, either unsorted or a sorted T cell fraction (not recorded which). The TCR was taken from a male donor with ankylosing spondylitis. The CDR3 loop is CASSSTSGTNTGELFF. The DNA of the CDR3 is TGCGCCAGCAGCTCCACTAGCGGCACGAACACCGGGGAGCTGTTTTTT.